This T cell receptor (beta chain) was recovered during a study of T cell responses to AZD1222 COVID-19 vaccine. Whole-study results and caveats: Donors were mostly white British, more females; clonal diversity possibly underestimated. Seropositive at baseline were only a handful of AZD1222 recipients.

The method was immunoSEQ multiplex PCR; TCRdb's version includes in-frame clones alone and lacks a portion of them. Of approximately 170,000 clones listed, about 86% are singletons. Comment on this clone: Its antigen is still unknown.

The sequences come from peripheral blood, collected 28 days after the second AZD1222 dose. The receptor was isolated from an adult who received the AZD1222 COVID-19 vaccine.

The CDR3 DNA reads as TGTGCCAGTAGTATAACGGAGAGCCAAGAGACCCAGTACTTC. It codes for CASSITESQETQYF. V gene TRBV19 combines with J gene TRBJ2-5; D unresolved. CDR1 and CDR2 from the germline V gene are LNHDA and SQIVND (reference sequence). V was trimmed by 2 bases and J by 1 base, leaving 8 bases between them. The CDR3 consists of 14 residues. The whole variable domain, remainder taken from reference TRBV19 and TRBJ2-5, is DGGITQSPKYLFRKEGQNVTLSCEQNLNHDAMYWYRQDPGQGLRLIYYSQIVNDFQKGDIAEGYSVSREKKESFPLTVTSAQKNPTAFYLCASSITESQETQYFGPGTRLLVL.